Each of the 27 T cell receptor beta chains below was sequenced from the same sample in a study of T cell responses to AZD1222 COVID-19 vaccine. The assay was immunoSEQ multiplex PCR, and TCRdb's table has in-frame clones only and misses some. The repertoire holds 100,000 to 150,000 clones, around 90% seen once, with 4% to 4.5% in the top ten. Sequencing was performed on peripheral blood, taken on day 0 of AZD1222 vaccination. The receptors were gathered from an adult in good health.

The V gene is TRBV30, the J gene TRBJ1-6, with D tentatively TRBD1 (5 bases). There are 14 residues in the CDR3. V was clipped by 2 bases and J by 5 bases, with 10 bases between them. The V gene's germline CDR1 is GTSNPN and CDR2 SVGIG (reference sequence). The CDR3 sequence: CAWSPDSNNSPLHF. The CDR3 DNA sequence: TGTGCCTGGAGTCCAGACAGCAATAATTCACCCCTCCACTTT.

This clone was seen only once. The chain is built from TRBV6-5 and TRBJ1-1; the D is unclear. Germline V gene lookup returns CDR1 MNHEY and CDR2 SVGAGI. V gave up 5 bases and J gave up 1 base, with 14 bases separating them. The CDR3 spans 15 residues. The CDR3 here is CASSNPAFENTEAFF. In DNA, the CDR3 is TGTGCCAGCAGTAACCCTGCGTTCGAGAACACTGAAGCTTTCTTT.

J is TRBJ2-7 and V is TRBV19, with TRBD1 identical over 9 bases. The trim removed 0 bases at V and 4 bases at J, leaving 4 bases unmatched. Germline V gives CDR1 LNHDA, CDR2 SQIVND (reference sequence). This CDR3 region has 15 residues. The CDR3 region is CASSIEGQGSYEQYF. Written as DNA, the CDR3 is TGTGCCAGTAGTATAGAGGGACAGGGTTCTTACGAGCAGTACTTC.

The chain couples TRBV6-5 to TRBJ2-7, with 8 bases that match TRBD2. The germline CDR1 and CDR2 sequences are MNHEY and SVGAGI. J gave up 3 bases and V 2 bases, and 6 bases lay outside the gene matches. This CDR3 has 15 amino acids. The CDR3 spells CASSYGTGGNYEQYF. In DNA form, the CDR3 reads TGTGCCAGCAGTTACGGAACGGGGGGGAACTACGAGCAGTACTTC.

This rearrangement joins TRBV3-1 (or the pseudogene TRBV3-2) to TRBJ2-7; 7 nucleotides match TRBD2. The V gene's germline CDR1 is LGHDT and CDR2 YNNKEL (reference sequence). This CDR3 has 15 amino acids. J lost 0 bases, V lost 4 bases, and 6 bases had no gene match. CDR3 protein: CASSPLAEPSYEQYF. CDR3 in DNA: TGTGCCAGCAGCCCGCTAGCGGAGCCCTCCTACGAGCAGTACTTC.

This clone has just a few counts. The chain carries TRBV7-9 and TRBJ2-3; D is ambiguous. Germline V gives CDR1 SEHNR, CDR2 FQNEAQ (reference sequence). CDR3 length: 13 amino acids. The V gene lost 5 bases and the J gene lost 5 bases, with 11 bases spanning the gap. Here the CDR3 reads CASSPRAVDTQYF. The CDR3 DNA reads TGTGCCAGCAGCCCCCGCGCGGTAGATACGCAGTATTTT.

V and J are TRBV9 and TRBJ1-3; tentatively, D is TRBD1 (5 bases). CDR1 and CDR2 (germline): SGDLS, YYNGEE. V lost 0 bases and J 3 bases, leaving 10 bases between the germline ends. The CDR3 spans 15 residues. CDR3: CASSVGGTDGNTIYF. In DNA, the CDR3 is TGTGCCAGCAGCGTAGGGGGGACTGATGGAAACACCATATATTTT. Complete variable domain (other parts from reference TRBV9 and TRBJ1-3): DSGVTQTPKHLITATGQRVTLRCSPRSGDLSVYWYQQSLDQGLQFLIQYYNGEERAKGNILERFSAQQFPDLHSELNLSSLELGDSALYFCASSVGGTDGNTIYFGEGSWLTVV.

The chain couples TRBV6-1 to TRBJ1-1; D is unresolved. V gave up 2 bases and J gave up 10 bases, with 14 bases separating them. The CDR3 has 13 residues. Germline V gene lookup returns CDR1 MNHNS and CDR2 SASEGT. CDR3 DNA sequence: TGTGCCAGCAGTGAATCTGGGTATCGGGTAGCTTTCTTT. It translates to CASSESGYRVAFF.

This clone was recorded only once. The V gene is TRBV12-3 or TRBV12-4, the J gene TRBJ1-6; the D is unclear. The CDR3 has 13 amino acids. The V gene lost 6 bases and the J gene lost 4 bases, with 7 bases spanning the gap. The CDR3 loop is CASSDGYNSPLHF. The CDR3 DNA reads TGTGCCAGCAGCGACGGATATAATTCACCCCTCCACTTT.

The CDR3 DNA reads TGTGCCACCAGTGACGGGACAGGGGGGCTCTATGGCTACACCTTC. It is translated as CATSDGTGGLYGYTF. This chain connects TRBV24-1 to TRBJ1-2; TRBD1 agrees at 11 bases. The trim removed 4 bases at V and 4 bases at J, leaving 4 bases unmatched. CDR3 length: 15 amino acids. CDR1 and CDR2 (germline): KGHDR, SFDVKD.

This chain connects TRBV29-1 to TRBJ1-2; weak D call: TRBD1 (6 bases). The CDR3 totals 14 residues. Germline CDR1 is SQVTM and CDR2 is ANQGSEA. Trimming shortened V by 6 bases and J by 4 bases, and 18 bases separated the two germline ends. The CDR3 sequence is CSVAPRQASYGYTF. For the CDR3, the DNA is TGCAGCGTCGCCCCCCGACAGGCAAGCTATGGCTACACCTTC.

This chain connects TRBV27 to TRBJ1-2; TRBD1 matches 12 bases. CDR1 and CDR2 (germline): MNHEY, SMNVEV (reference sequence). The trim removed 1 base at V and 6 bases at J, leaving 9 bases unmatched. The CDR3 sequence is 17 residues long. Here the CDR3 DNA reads TGTGCCAGCAGTTTATTTCCCCTGCGGGACAGGGGGCATGGCTACACCTTC. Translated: CASSLFPLRDRGHGYTF.

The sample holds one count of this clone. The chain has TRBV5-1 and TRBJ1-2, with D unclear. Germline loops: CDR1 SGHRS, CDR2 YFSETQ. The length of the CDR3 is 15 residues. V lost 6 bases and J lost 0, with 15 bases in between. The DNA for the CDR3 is TGCGCCAGCACCAATGAGGCCACCGCTAACTATGGCTACACCTTC. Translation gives CASTNEATANYGYTF.

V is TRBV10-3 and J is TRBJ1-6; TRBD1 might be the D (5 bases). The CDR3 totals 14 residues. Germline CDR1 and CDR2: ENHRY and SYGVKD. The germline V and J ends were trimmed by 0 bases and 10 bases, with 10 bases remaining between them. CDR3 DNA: TGTGCCATCAGTGAGTCACAAGGGGCCTCACCCCTCCACTTT. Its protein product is CAISESQGASPLHF.

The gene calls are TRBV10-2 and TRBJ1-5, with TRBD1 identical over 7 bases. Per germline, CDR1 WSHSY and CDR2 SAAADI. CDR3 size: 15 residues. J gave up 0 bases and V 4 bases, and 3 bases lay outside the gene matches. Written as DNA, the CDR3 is TGCGCCAGCAGTGTAGCAGGGGGTAGCAATCAGCCCCAGCATTTT. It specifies CASSVAGGSNQPQHF.

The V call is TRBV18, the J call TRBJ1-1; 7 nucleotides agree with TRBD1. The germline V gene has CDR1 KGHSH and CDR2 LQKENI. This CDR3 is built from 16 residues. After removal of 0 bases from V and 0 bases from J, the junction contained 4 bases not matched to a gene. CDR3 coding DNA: TGTGCCAGCTCACCACCGAGGACAGGAATGAACACTGAAGCTTTCTTT. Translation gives CASSPPRTGMNTEAFF.

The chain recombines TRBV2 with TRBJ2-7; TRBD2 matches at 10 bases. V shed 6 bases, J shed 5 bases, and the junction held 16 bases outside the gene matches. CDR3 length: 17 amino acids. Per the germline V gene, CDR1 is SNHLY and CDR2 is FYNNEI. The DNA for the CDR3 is TGTGCCAGCAGGAGAAGTGCTAGCGGGAGCTTTGGACACGAGCAGTACTTC. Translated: CASRRSASGSFGHEQYF.

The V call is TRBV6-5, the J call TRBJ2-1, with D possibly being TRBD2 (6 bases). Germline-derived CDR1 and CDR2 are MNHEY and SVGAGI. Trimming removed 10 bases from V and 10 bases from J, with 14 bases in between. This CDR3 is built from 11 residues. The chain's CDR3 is CAIGSGDEQFF. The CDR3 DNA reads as TGTGCCATCGGCTCGGGGGACGAGCAGTTCTTC.

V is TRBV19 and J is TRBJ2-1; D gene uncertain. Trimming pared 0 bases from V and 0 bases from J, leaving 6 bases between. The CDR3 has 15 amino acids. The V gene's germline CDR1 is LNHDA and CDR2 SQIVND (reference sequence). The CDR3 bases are TGTGCCAGTAGTATAGAGTCTCGCTCCTACAATGAGCAGTTCTTC. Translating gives CASSIESRSYNEQFF.

For the CDR3, the DNA is TGTGCCAGCAGCGTAAATCCCGGGGAGCTGTTTTTT. Protein product: CASSVNPGELFF. The chain joins TRBV9 to TRBJ2-2, with D uncertain. The CDR3 runs to 12 residues. V dropped 1 base and J dropped 6 bases, with 4 bases sitting between them. Germline CDR1 is SGDLS and CDR2 is YYNGEE.

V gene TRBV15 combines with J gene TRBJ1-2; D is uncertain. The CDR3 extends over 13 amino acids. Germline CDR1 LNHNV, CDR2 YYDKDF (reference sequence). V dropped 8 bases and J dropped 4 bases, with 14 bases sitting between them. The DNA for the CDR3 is TGTGCCACCCGCTTGGGGAAAGGCTATGGCTACACCTTC. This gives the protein CATRLGKGYGYTF.

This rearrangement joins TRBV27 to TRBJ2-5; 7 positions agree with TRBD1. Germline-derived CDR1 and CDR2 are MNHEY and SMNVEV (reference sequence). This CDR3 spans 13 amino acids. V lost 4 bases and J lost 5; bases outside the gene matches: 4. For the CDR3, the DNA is TGTGCCAGCAGTTCGGGACAGATCGAGACCCAGTACTTC. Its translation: CASSSGQIETQYF.

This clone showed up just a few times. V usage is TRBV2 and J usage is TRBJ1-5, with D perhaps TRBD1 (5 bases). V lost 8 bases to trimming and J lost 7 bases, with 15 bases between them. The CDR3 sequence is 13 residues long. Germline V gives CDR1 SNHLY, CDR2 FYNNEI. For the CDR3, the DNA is TGTGCCAGCGGTTCGGAGGGGCTGCAGCCCCAGCATTTT. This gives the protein CASGSEGLQPQHF. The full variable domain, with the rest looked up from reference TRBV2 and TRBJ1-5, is EPEVTQTPSHQVTQMGQEVILRCVPISNHLYFYWYRQILGQKVEFLVSFYNNEISEKSEIFDDQFSVERPDGSNFTLKIRSTKLEDSAMYFCASGSEGLQPQHFGDGTRLSIL.

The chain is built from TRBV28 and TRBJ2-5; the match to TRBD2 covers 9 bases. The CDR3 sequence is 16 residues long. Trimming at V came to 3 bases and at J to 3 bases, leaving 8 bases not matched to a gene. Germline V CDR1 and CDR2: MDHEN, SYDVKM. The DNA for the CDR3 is TGTGCCAGCAGTTTGTCGGGACTAGCTCCAGAAGAGACCCAGTACTTC. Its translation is CASSLSGLAPEETQYF.

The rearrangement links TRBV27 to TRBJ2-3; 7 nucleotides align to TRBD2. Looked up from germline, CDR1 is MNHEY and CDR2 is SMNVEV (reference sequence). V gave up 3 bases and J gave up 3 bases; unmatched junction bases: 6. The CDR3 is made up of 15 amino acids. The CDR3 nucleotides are TGTGCCAGCAGTTTTGCGGGGGAGAGGACAGATACGCAGTATTTT. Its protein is CASSFAGERTDTQYF.

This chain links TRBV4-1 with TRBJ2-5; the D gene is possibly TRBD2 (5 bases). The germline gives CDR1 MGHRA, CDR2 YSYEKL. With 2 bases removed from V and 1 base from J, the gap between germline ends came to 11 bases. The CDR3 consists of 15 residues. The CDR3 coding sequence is TGCGCCAGCAGCCAAATGGAAAGCGGCCAAGAGACCCAGTACTTC. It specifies CASSQMESGQETQYF.

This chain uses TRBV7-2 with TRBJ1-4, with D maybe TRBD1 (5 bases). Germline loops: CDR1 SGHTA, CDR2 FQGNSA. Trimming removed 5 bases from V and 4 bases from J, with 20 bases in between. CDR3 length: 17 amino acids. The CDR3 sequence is CASSPTGTPASNEKLFF. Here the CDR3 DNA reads TGTGCCAGCAGCCCAACAGGTACACCAGCAAGTAATGAAAAACTGTTTTTT.